This TCR beta chain was sequenced in a study of monozygotic twins with cystic fibrosis. Study conclusions and caveats: Monozygotic CF twin pairs shared significantly more nucleotide-identical clonotypes than unrelated CF individuals did. Median Simpson clonality of approximately 0.0091 suggested naive T cells predominated.

CDR1 SGHRS and CDR2 YFSETQ come from the germline V gene. The CDR3 is made up of 14 amino acids. The V gene lost 9 bases and the J gene lost 4 bases, with 16 bases spanning the gap. The protocol was immunoSEQ multiplex PCR, while the TCRdb copy is restricted to in-frame clones and leaves out a portion. The table lists tens of thousands of clones, approximately 72% of them singletons, with around 0.73% in the top ten. As regards this clone: The antigen is undetermined.

The chain has TRBV5-1 and TRBJ2-2, with D hard to call. The specimen was blood. This TCR derives from a girl aged 10 to 17 with cystic fibrosis. The chain's CDR3 is CATQSNTLTGELFF. DNA of the CDR3: TGCGCCACGCAGAGCAACACCCTCACCGGGGAGCTGTTTTTT.